This entry lists 26 T cell receptor beta chains sequenced from one sample in a study of Ad26.COV2.S vaccination and SARS-CoV-2 variants (dated by TCRdb to the early 2020s). Library preparation employed the immunoSEQ multiplex PCR assay. TCRdb took over this immuneACCESS table, retaining in-frame rearrangements with V and J assigned. Such tables are incomplete; in checked studies, under half of the missing clones stem from an unresolved V gene, and the remainder is unexplained. The sample table records 250,000 to 300,000 clones; more than 75% of these occur just once. The top ten clones comprise more than 2.5% of the sample. The meaning of the sample's treatment or condition label: approximately 18 received Ad26.COV2.S at low or high dose, single or two shots; roughly 5 received placebo; per-sample allocation not given. Repertoires of vaccine and placebo recipients were sequenced from samples collected on day 63 after the first injection.

Sequencing used peripheral blood, obtained in a trial of Ad26.COV2.S vaccine versus placebo. These receptors were obtained from a person between 18 and 65 years old who received the Ad26.COV2.S COVID-19 vaccine or a placebo.

The J gene is TRBJ2-7, the V gene TRBV15; no clear D gene. This CDR3 is built from 16 residues. CDR1 and CDR2 from the germline V gene are LNHNV and YYDKDF (reference sequence). Trimming pared 3 bases from V and 2 bases from J, leaving 17 bases between. The CDR3 DNA sequence: TGTGCCACCAGCAGTTCCTACAGCTTCGCAGCCTACGAGCAGTACTTC. As protein: CATSSSYSFAAYEQYF.

This chain links TRBV28 with TRBJ2-7; 11 nucleotides agree with TRBD2. This CDR3 is built from 16 residues. Germline V gene lookup returns CDR1 MDHEN and CDR2 SYDVKM. The trim removed 4 bases at V and 4 bases at J, leaving 9 bases unmatched. The CDR3 loop is CASSSPTSGSGYEQYF. As DNA, the CDR3 is TGTGCCAGCAGTTCCCCAACTAGCGGGAGTGGGTACGAGCAGTACTTC. Complete variable domain (other parts from reference TRBV28 and TRBJ2-7): DVKVTQSSRYLVKRTGEKVFLECVQDMDHENMFWYRQDPGLGLRLIYFSYDVKMKEKGDIPEGYSVSREKKERFSLILESASTNQTSMYLCASSSPTSGSGYEQYFGPGTRLTVT.

This rearrangement joins TRBV12-3 or TRBV12-4 to TRBJ1-2; D perhaps matches TRBD1 (6 bases). There are 13 residues in the CDR3. V lost 3 bases and J lost 3, with 8 bases in between. CDR3 loop: CASSFSGDYGYTF. The CDR3, as DNA: TGTGCCAGCAGTTTCTCAGGGGACTATGGCTACACCTTC.

The chain joins TRBV5-4 to TRBJ1-6; D possibly corresponds to TRBD1 (5 bases). Trimming took off 5 bases at V and 8 bases at J, with 14 bases between the two ends. The V gene's germline CDR1 is SGHNT and CDR2 YYREEE (reference sequence). The CDR3 runs to 14 residues. CDR3 sequence (DNA): TGTGCCAGCAGTCAGGGAGAGAGCTATTCACCCCTCCACTTT. Translated, it gives CASSQGESYSPLHF.

There are a few counts of this clone. This CDR3 reads CASSPRDRGDSPLHF. CDR3 nucleotide sequence: TGTGCCAGCAGCCCCCGGGACAGGGGAGACTCACCCCTCCACTTT. This chain joins TRBV11-1 and TRBJ1-6; 10 bases line up with TRBD1. After removal of 5 bases from V and 10 bases from J, the junction contained 8 bases not matched to a gene. Germline V gene data show CDR1 as SGHAT and CDR2 as FQDESV (reference sequence). This CDR3 is built from 15 residues.

The chain employs TRBV14 and TRBJ1-4, with D possibly being TRBD1 (5 bases). The V end was cut by 0 bases, the J end by 1 base, with 18 bases between. Per germline, CDR1 SGHDN and CDR2 FVKESK. The CDR3 sequence is 19 residues long. The CDR3 DNA is TGTGCCAGCAGCCAAGAGGGGACTCGAGGGGCAGGAACTAATGAAAAACTGTTTTTT. It specifies CASSQEGTRGAGTNEKLFF.

The J gene is TRBJ2-7, the V gene TRBV18, with 9 bases that match TRBD2. The CDR3 contains 13 residues. Germline CDR1 and CDR2: KGHSH and LQKENI. Trimming took 6 bases from V and 6 from J; bases not matched to a gene: 6. The CDR3, as DNA: TGTGCCAGCTCTTCCCCTAGCGGGGTCGAGCAGTACTTC. Protein sequence: CASSSPSGVEQYF.

V usage is TRBV10-3 and J usage is TRBJ1-2; 8 bases align to TRBD1. V shed 7 bases and J 8 bases; nucleotides not matched to a gene: 12. CDR3 size: 14 residues. Germline values: CDR1 ENHRY, CDR2 SYGVKD. CDR3: CAITPGDRGEGYTF. CDR3 DNA sequence: TGTGCCATCACTCCCGGAGACAGGGGTGAAGGCTACACCTTC.

This clone was observed once. This sequence joins TRBV6-5 and TRBJ2-2, with unresolved D. The germline V gene encodes CDR1 MNHEY and CDR2 SVGAGI. CDR3 length: 13 amino acids. With 7 bases removed from V and 4 bases from J, the gap between germline ends came to 10 bases. In nucleotides, the CDR3 is TGTGCCAGCATAACAGATGGCACCGGGGAGCTGTTTTTT. It encodes CASITDGTGELFF.

This chain connects TRBV19 to TRBJ1-5; TRBD1 agrees at 9 bases. CDR1 and CDR2 (germline): LNHDA, SQIVND (reference sequence). The CDR3 runs to 14 residues. V trimming: 6 bases; J trimming: 5 bases; junction bases outside the gene matches: 5. CDR3 residues: CASRRTGVDQPQHF. In DNA, the CDR3 is TGTGCCAGTAGACGGACAGGGGTTGATCAGCCCCAGCATTTT.

V and J are TRBV24-1 and TRBJ2-6; a weak D match, TRBD1 (6 bases). Trimming shortened V by 2 bases and J by 15 bases, and 16 bases separated the two germline ends. Germline V gene data show CDR1 as KGHDR and CDR2 as SFDVKD. The length of the CDR3 is 14 residues. In DNA, the CDR3 is TGTGCCACCAGTGATTCCAACGACAGGAACAGCCTGACTTTC. Translated, it gives CATSDSNDRNSLTF.

The count of this clone is one. V is TRBV5-1 and J is TRBJ1-5; tentatively, D is TRBD1 (5 bases). The CDR3 loop spans 14 amino acids. Between the trimmed V and J ends, which lost 0 bases and 10 bases, there was a span of 14 bases. CDR1 is SGHRS, CDR2 YFSETQ, per germline. CDR3 DNA sequence: TGCGCCAGCAGCTTGGAGGTGTGGGGGTCCCCCCAGCATTTT. Translating it yields CASSLEVWGSPQHF. The variable domain in full, with the rest retrieved from reference TRBV5-1 and TRBJ1-5, is KAGVTQTPRYLIKTRGQQVTLSCSPISGHRSVSWYQQTPGQGLQFLFEYFSETQRNKGNFPGRFSGRQFSNSRSEMNVSTLELGDSALYLCASSLEVWGSPQHFGDGTRLSIL.

The chain couples TRBV18 to TRBJ2-2; 8 bases match TRBD2. Trimming cost V 1 base and J 7 bases; bases outside gene matches: 11. Germline CDR1 KGHSH, CDR2 LQKENI. The CDR3 is 17 amino acids. The CDR3 coding sequence is TGTGCCAGCTCACCACAAGCGGGACTAGTTAACGGCGGGGAGCTGTTTTTT. This codes for CASSPQAGLVNGGELFF.

This rearrangement joins TRBV6-6 to TRBJ1-2, with D possibly TRBD1 on 5 matching bases. V lost 5 bases, J lost 3 bases, and 7 bases lay in between. The CDR3 has 12 amino acids. Germline CDR1 MNHNY, CDR2 SVGAGI (reference sequence). The CDR3 DNA sequence: TGTGCCAGCAGTCCACAGGACTATGGCTACACCTTC. It yields the protein CASSPQDYGYTF.

V usage is TRBV4-3 and J usage is TRBJ2-7; D might be TRBD2 (5 bases). Germline CDR1 and CDR2: LGHNA and YSLEER. Trimming stripped 0 bases from V and 7 bases from J, with 13 bases between. The CDR3 is made up of 14 amino acids. The CDR3 DNA reads as TGCGCCAGCAGCCAAGATCCGGGATCCGGGGAGCAGTACTTC. It yields the protein CASSQDPGSGEQYF.

In this sample, this clone turned up a few times. V is TRBV3-1 (or the pseudogene TRBV3-2) and J is TRBJ1-1; tentative D call: TRBD1 (5 bases). V was cut by 4 bases and J by 6 bases, with 15 bases left in between. Germline V gene sequence: CDR1 LGHDT, CDR2 YNNKEL (reference sequence). The CDR3 length is 14 residues. The CDR3 region is CASSPDRQLAEAFF. CDR3 nucleotide sequence: TGTGCCAGCAGCCCCGATCGACAGCTCGCTGAAGCTTTCTTT.

The chain is built from TRBV2 and TRBJ1-6; 7 positions match TRBD1. Germline CDR1 and CDR2: SNHLY and FYNNEI. This CDR3 has 14 residues. The V gene end was trimmed by 6 bases and the J gene end by 9 bases; junction bases not matched to a gene: 8. The CDR3 DNA reads as TGTGCCAGCAGGGATGGGACAGCCGTTTCACCCCTCCACTTT. Translating gives CASRDGTAVSPLHF.

The chain links TRBV20-1 to TRBJ1-2, with D uncertain. V lost 3 bases to trimming and J lost 4 bases, with 9 bases between them. CDR1 DFQATT and CDR2 SNEGSKA come from the germline V gene (reference sequence). The CDR3 runs to 12 residues. This CDR3 is CSASMPGYGYTF. CDR3 nucleotides: TGCAGTGCTAGTATGCCCGGCTATGGCTACACCTTC.

The chain carries TRBV7-2 and TRBJ1-1; the D gene is possibly TRBD1 (5 bases). Trimming took 6 bases from V and 1 from J, leaving 12 bases between them. This CDR3 is built from 14 residues. CDR1 and CDR2 (germline): SGHTA, FQGNSA. The CDR3 loop is CASRQDPRNTEAFF. DNA of the CDR3: TGTGCCAGCAGACAGGACCCGAGGAACACTGAAGCTTTCTTT. The whole variable domain, remainder taken from reference TRBV7-2 and TRBJ1-1, is GAGVSQSPSNKVTEKGKDVELRCDPISGHTALYWYRQSLGQGLEFLIYFQGNSAPDKSGLPSDRFSAERTGGSVSTLTIQRTQQEDSAVYLCASRQDPRNTEAFFGQGTRLTVV.

The V gene is TRBV28, the J gene TRBJ2-3; the D is unclear. The CDR3 spans 18 residues. Trimming left V 7 bases short and J 0 bases short, with 23 bases between. Germline loops: CDR1 MDHEN, CDR2 SYDVKM. Written as DNA, the CDR3 is TGTGCCAGCAATTCCTTCGGCAGGCGTGGAGTTAGCACAGATACGCAGTATTTT. It codes for CASNSFGRRGVSTDTQYF.

The V gene is TRBV18, the J gene TRBJ1-1; a weak D match, TRBD1 (5 bases). Trimming shortened V by 0 bases and J by 2 bases, and 10 bases separated the two germline ends. Germline V CDR1 and CDR2: KGHSH, LQKENI. CDR3 size: 15 residues. This CDR3 reads CASSPPTRTNTEAFF. The DNA of the CDR3 is TGTGCCAGCTCACCACCCACAAGGACAAACACTGAAGCTTTCTTT.

This chain connects TRBV18 to TRBJ2-7; D remains unclear. From germline, CDR1 is KGHSH and CDR2 LQKENI. This CDR3 contains 13 residues. V lost 3 bases to trimming and J lost 5 bases, with 11 bases between them. CDR3 sequence (DNA): TGTGCCAGCTCACCCCGGACGGATAACGAGCAGTACTTC. Translation gives CASSPRTDNEQYF.

This clone has just one count. The chain carries TRBV5-4 and TRBJ2-7; D is tentatively TRBD1 or TRBD2 (5 bases each). Germline V gives CDR1 SGHNT, CDR2 YYREEE (reference sequence). This CDR3 comprises 17 residues. Trimming pared 0 bases from V and 3 bases from J, leaving 19 bases between. The CDR3 region is CASSLGQPLGERYEQYF. For the CDR3, the DNA is TGTGCCAGCAGCTTGGGACAGCCGTTGGGAGAACGCTACGAGCAGTACTTC.

The chain is built from TRBV5-4 and TRBJ2-1; D is ambiguous. The germline V and J ends were trimmed by 5 bases and 5 bases, with 5 bases remaining between them. The CDR3 spans 11 residues. Germline CDR1 and CDR2: SGHNT and YYREEE (reference sequence). Written as DNA, the CDR3 is TGTGCCAGCAGTCGGAACAATGAGCAGTTCTTC. Protein product: CASSRNNEQFF. Full variable domain (outside the CDR3, taken from reference TRBV5-4 and TRBJ2-1): ETGVTQSPTHLIKTRGQQVTLRCSSQSGHNTVSWYQQALGQGPQFIFQYYREEENGRGNFPPRFSGLQFPNYSSELNVNALELDDSALYLCASSRNNEQFFGPGTRLTVL.

The rearrangement uses TRBV5-4 and TRBJ2-2; TRBD2 matches 7 bases. CDR1 and CDR2 from the germline V gene are SGHNT and YYREEE (reference sequence). The V gene end was trimmed by 2 bases and the J gene end by 5 bases; junction bases not matched to a gene: 9. This CDR3 comprises 16 residues. In DNA, the CDR3 is TGTGCCAGCAGCTTACTTGCGGGAGTTGGTACCGGGGAGCTGTTTTTT. Its translation: CASSLLAGVGTGELFF.

The V call is TRBV7-9, the J call TRBJ1-2; D perhaps matches TRBD1 (5 bases). Trimming took off 1 base at V and 4 bases at J, with 16 bases between the two ends. This CDR3 is built from 16 residues. CDR1 SEHNR and CDR2 FQNEAQ come from the germline V gene (reference sequence). CDR3 nucleotides: TGTGCCAGCAGCTTAGAAACAGGAGCGCCTTTCTATGGCTACACCTTC. Protein: CASSLETGAPFYGYTF.